A single sample gave rise to the 13 T cell receptor beta chains below, sequenced in a study of molecular identifiers for immune sequencing clone quantification (dated by TCRdb to 2017 to 2018). The library came from PCR. The sequencer was an Illumina HiSeq 4000. In-frame beta chains were kept once TCRdb had trimmed the public reads at Q25 with fastp and called clones with MiXCR. Rows matching on CDR3 protein sequence are summarized as one entry with the most common DNA and genes. Within this sample are approximately 670,000 distinct CDR3 sequences, with 20% of them counted one time only. Under 0.95% of the sample belongs to the ten largest clones. Sequenced input: naive CD8+ T cells from blood, with Jurkat cell RNA spiked in. Taken with the paper, the label for cell subset or site translates to: FACS-sorted CD8+CD4-CCR7+CD45RA+ naive T cells. All receptors come from a human donor in good health. Some libraries in this study had Jurkat cell RNA spiked in.

This clonotype came up many times. This rearrangement joins TRBV4-1 to TRBJ2-6; D unresolved. CDR3 length equals 15 residues. Per germline, CDR1 MGHRA and CDR2 YSYEKL. V lost 1 base and J lost 0, with 4 bases in between. CDR3 nucleotides: TGCGCCAGCAGCCAAGGATTCTCTGGGGCCAACGTCCTGACTTTC. Protein: CASSQGFSGANVLTF.

In the case of this clonotype: A much bigger clone sits one base away, suggesting this may be a read error. This rearrangement joins TRBV6-1 to TRBJ2-1; D is unclear. The CDR3 is 17 residues long. Germline V gene lookup returns CDR1 MNHNS and CDR2 SASEGT. The CDR3 coding sequence is TGTGCCAGCAGCCCATACCACTCGTGGGCCCTTGAGAATGAGCAGCTCTTC. This translates into CASSPYHSWALENEQLF.

This clonotype was counted at least ten times. V gene TRBV6-6 combines with J gene TRBJ1-5; D gene unclear. Trimming took 2 bases from V and 5 from J, leaving 10 bases between them. CDR3 size: 14 residues. Per the germline V gene, CDR1 is MNHNY and CDR2 is SVGAGI (reference sequence). CDR3 DNA sequence: TGTGCCAGCAGTTACGAGGGCCTATATCAGCCCCAGCATTTT. Its translation: CASSYEGLYQPQHF.

Points on this clonotype: A read error is possible here, since a much larger clone lies one base away. The chain employs TRBV7-9 and TRBJ2-5; D might be TRBD2 (7 bases). Between the trimmed V and J ends, which lost 5 bases and 5 bases, there was a span of 21 bases. Per germline, CDR1 SEHNR and CDR2 FQNEAQ (reference sequence). CDR3 size: 16 residues. In DNA, the CDR3 is TGTGCCAGCAGCCACAGGGACGGGGGGCGCGAGGAGACCCAGTACTTC. Translating it yields CASSHRDGGREETQYF.

This clonotype was counted at least ten times. The rearrangement uses TRBV29-1 and TRBJ2-5; 11 nucleotides align to TRBD2. The CDR3 runs 14 residues. The V gene end was trimmed by 4 bases and the J gene end by 4 bases; junction bases not matched to a gene: 5. Germline V lookup: CDR1 SQVTM, CDR2 ANQGSEA. The CDR3 here is CSVGSLAGGETQYF. The CDR3 nucleotides read TGCAGCGTTGGAAGCCTAGCGGGAGGAGAGACCCAGTACTTC.

This clonotype was observed at least ten times. The V and J genes are TRBV7-9 and TRBJ2-2, with no clear D. The germline V and J ends were trimmed by 3 bases and 3 bases, with 2 bases remaining between them. This CDR3 spans 12 amino acids. The germline V gene encodes CDR1 SEHNR and CDR2 FQNEAQ (reference sequence). CDR3 nucleotides: TGTGCCAGCAGCTTTCACACCGGGGAGCTGTTTTTT. It yields the protein CASSFHTGELFF.

This clonotype was recorded at least ten times. The rearrangement uses TRBV28 and TRBJ2-3; D is perhaps TRBD2 (6 bases). Germline loops: CDR1 MDHEN, CDR2 SYDVKM. CDR3 length: 15 residues. Trimming stripped 7 bases from V and 8 bases from J, with 22 bases between. The CDR3 region is CASIRTTGTLGTQYF. The CDR3 DNA sequence: TGTGCCAGCATAAGGACAACCGGGACTTTAGGTACGCAGTATTTT.

On this clonotype: One junction end disagrees with the germline gene, perhaps due to a read error. The chain is built from TRBV7-8 and TRBJ1-6; a weak D match, TRBD1 (5 bases). This CDR3 comprises 14 residues. Looked up from germline, CDR1 is SGHVS and CDR2 is FQNEAQ. The CDR3 protein is CAGSLAQANSPLHF. CDR3 DNA sequence: TGTGCCGGCAGCTTAGCACAGGCAAATTCACCCCTCCACTTT.

On this clonotype: Because it lacks the conserved phenylalanine or tryptophan at the end, this CDR3 is likely a read error. This chain connects TRBV5-1 to TRBJ2-7, with D unresolved. This CDR3 region has 13 residues. The germline V gene encodes CDR1 SGHRS and CDR2 YFSETQ. Trimming took 0 bases from V and 2 from J, leaving 6 bases between them. This chain's CDR3 is CASSLEPAYEQYS. As DNA, the CDR3 is TGCGCCAGCAGCTTGGAGCCAGCCTACGAGCAGTACTCC.

The genes are TRBV29-1 and TRBJ2-1, with 7 bases aligning to TRBD2. Losses at the gene ends were 4 bases for V and 3 bases for J; bases not matched to a gene: 3. In germline, CDR1 is SQVTM, CDR2 ANQGSEA. The CDR3 runs to 13 residues. CDR3 nucleotides: TGCAGCGTTGGGGGGGGAATCTACAATGAGCAGTTCTTC. This encodes CSVGGGIYNEQFF.

This clonotype has just a few counts. The chain has TRBV28 and TRBJ1-2; D may be TRBD1 (6 bases). This CDR3 is 17 amino acids long. Germline-derived CDR1 and CDR2 are MDHEN and SYDVKM. V dropped 6 bases and J dropped 7 bases, with 27 bases sitting between them. CDR3 bases: TGTGCCAGCAGCTTCGAAGAGGGGGGGCTGAATTACTGTGGCTACACCTTC. Translation gives CASSFEEGGLNYCGYTF.

This clonotype showed up many times. The rearrangement uses TRBV6-4 and TRBJ2-1, with TRBD2 identical over 9 bases. There are 15 residues in the CDR3. In germline, CDR1 is MRHNA, CDR2 SNTAGT. The ends lost 2 bases at V and 9 bases at J; junction bases unmatched: 8. CDR3 amino acids: CASSDVAGGPGEQFF. CDR3 sequence (DNA): TGTGCCAGCAGTGACGTGGCGGGAGGGCCAGGTGAGCAGTTCTTC.

At least ten counts were recorded for this clonotype. The V call is TRBV7-8, the J call TRBJ1-5; TRBD1 might be the D (5 bases). CDR3 length: 15 amino acids. Germline V lookup: CDR1 SGHVS, CDR2 FQNEAQ. The ends were cut back, 5 bases at V and 0 bases at J, with 11 bases in the middle. The CDR3 spells CASSLLGGSNQPQHF. The CDR3 DNA reads as TGTGCCAGCAGCCTTCTGGGGGGTAGCAATCAGCCCCAGCATTTT. The variable domain in full, completed from reference TRBV7-8 and TRBJ1-5, reads GAGVSQSPRYKVAKRGQDVALRCDPISGHVSLFWYQQALGQGPEFLTYFQNEAQLDKSGLPSDRFFAERPEGSVSTLKIQRTQQEDSAVYLCASSLLGGSNQPQHFGDGTRLSIL.